Below are 17 T cell receptor beta chains sequenced from a single sample in a study of T cell responses to AZD1222 COVID-19 vaccine. Libraries were prepared by immunoSEQ multiplex PCR; TCRdb keeps only in-frame clonotypes and omits some of them. The sample records fewer than 150,000 clones, approximately 90% being singletons. The sequencing here drew on peripheral blood, taken on day 0 of AZD1222 vaccination. The receptors come from an adult in good health.

This chain uses TRBV27 with TRBJ2-7; D is perhaps TRBD1 or TRBD2 (5 bases each). The CDR3 covers 13 residues. The V end lost 6 bases, the J end lost 3 bases, and 12 bases lay between the germline ends. The germline gives CDR1 MNHEY, CDR2 SMNVEV (reference sequence). CDR3 protein: CASRNTGHYEQYF. For the CDR3, the DNA is TGTGCCAGCAGAAACACGGGGCACTACGAGCAGTACTTC.

The CDR3 here is CASSQRTGTDGYGYTF. CDR3 nucleotides: TGCGCCAGCAGCCAACGAACCGGGACAGATGGCTATGGCTACACCTTC. The V and J genes are TRBV4-1 and TRBJ1-2; 7 bases fit TRBD1. The CDR3 length is 16 residues. With V trimmed by 2 bases and J by 4 bases, 10 bases remained unmatched. Germline CDR1 and CDR2: MGHRA and YSYEKL.

The genes are TRBV19 and TRBJ2-2; either TRBD1 or TRBD2 may fit D (5 bases each). Germline V CDR1 and CDR2: LNHDA, SQIVND (reference sequence). Trimming removed 6 bases at V and 6 bases at J, with 11 bases between. The CDR3 extends over 13 amino acids. CDR3 sequence reads: CASSPRGAGELFF. CDR3 coding DNA: TGTGCCAGTAGCCCGAGGGGTGCCGGGGAGCTGTTTTTT. Complete variable domain (other parts from reference TRBV19 and TRBJ2-2): DGGITQSPKYLFRKEGQNVTLSCEQNLNHDAMYWYRQDPGQGLRLIYYSQIVNDFQKGDIAEGYSVSREKKESFPLTVTSAQKNPTAFYLCASSPRGAGELFFGEGSRLTVL.

The chain joins TRBV6-5 to TRBJ2-5; D not certain. Germline V lookup: CDR1 MNHEY, CDR2 SVGAGI. V lost 0 bases and J 5 bases, leaving 10 bases between the germline ends. The CDR3 loop spans 14 amino acids. Here the CDR3 reads CASSYSGLEETQYF. The CDR3 nucleotides are TGTGCCAGCAGTTACTCAGGGCTAGAGGAGACCCAGTACTTC.

The CDR3: CASSYPPTGNYGYTF. The CDR3, as DNA: TGTGCCAGCAGTTATCCCCCGACAGGGAACTATGGCTACACCTTC. The chain is built from TRBV28 and TRBJ1-2; TRBD1 agrees at 7 bases. The V gene's germline CDR1 is MDHEN and CDR2 SYDVKM. The CDR3 length is 15 residues. The V gene end was trimmed by 4 bases and the J gene end by 2 bases; junction bases not matched to a gene: 7.

The rearrangement uses TRBV14 and TRBJ2-1; 10 bases fit TRBD1. In germline, CDR1 is SGHDN, CDR2 FVKESK. The CDR3 length is 16 residues. J was trimmed by 7 bases and V by 1 base; bases with no gene match: 7. DNA for the CDR3: TGTGCCAGCAGCCAAGGGCTTGACAGGGGGCGGAATGAGCAGTTCTTC. Amino acid sequence: CASSQGLDRGRNEQFF.

Only one count was recorded for this clone. The chain joins TRBV5-1 to TRBJ2-7, with TRBD2 matching over 12 bases. Per germline, CDR1 SGHRS and CDR2 YFSETQ. The length of the CDR3 is 15 residues. J was trimmed by 2 bases and V by 3 bases; bases with no gene match: 3. The CDR3 coding sequence is TGCGCCAGCAGCTGGGGACTAGCGGGCGCCTACGAGCAGTACTTC. Amino acids: CASSWGLAGAYEQYF.

This chain connects TRBV29-1 to TRBJ2-7; TRBD1 matches at 8 bases. The V and J ends lost 6 bases and 5 bases, in that order; junction bases with no gene match: 12. The CDR3 consists of 14 residues. Germline loops: CDR1 SQVTM, CDR2 ANQGSEA. CDR3 residues: CSVLPRDRINEQYF. The CDR3 DNA follows: TGCAGCGTCCTACCCCGGGACAGGATAAACGAGCAGTACTTC.

The J gene is TRBJ1-2, the V gene TRBV18; maybe TRBD1 (5 bases). Trimming took off 3 bases at V and 3 bases at J, with 17 bases between the two ends. CDR1 KGHSH and CDR2 LQKENI come from the germline V gene. This CDR3 has 16 amino acids. This chain's CDR3 is CASSPTADSHYYGYTF. The CDR3 region has the DNA TGTGCCAGCTCACCCACGGCCGACAGTCACTACTATGGCTACACCTTC.

This chain uses TRBV2 with TRBJ1-1, with a tentative D call TRBD1 (5 bases). The length of the CDR3 is 14 residues. The germline CDR1 and CDR2 sequences are SNHLY and FYNNEI. V dropped 6 bases and J dropped 4 bases, with 15 bases sitting between them. Here the CDR3 reads CASREYRKITEAFF. For the CDR3, the DNA is TGTGCCAGCAGGGAATACAGGAAGATCACTGAAGCTTTCTTT.

The chain links TRBV14 to TRBJ2-3; 9 positions match TRBD1. The CDR3 is 14 residues long. V lost 1 base to trimming and J lost 6 bases; unmatched junction nucleotides: 2. CDR1 is SGHDN, CDR2 FVKESK, per germline. The CDR3 DNA sequence: TGTGCCAGCAGCCAAGGACAGGGGGTGGATACGCAGTATTTT. Its translation is CASSQGQGVDTQYF.

The table lists this clone with a few counts. The chain employs TRBV7-9 and TRBJ2-2; D possibly corresponds to TRBD2 (5 bases). V gave up 5 bases and J gave up 5 bases, with 18 bases separating them. From germline, CDR1 is SEHNR and CDR2 FQNEAQ (reference sequence). This CDR3 spans 16 amino acids. DNA for the CDR3: TGTGCCAGCAGCCCCCGGGGTAGTGAAGGGACCGGGGAGCTGTTTTTT. Amino acid sequence: CASSPRGSEGTGELFF.

This clone showed up just once. The chain couples TRBV3-1 (or the pseudogene TRBV3-2) to TRBJ2-5; weak D call: TRBD1 (6 bases). The V gene's germline CDR1 is LGHDT and CDR2 YNNKEL (reference sequence). The CDR3 totals 14 residues. Trimming removed 2 bases at V and 4 bases at J, with 11 bases between. The CDR3 DNA sequence: TGTGCCAGCAGCCAAAGTACCAGGGGAGAGACCCAGTACTTC. Translated: CASSQSTRGETQYF.

This clone was seen a few times. The CDR3 nucleotides read TGTGCCAGCAGCTTGGCTCCCCTAACAGACACCGGGGAGCTGTTTTTT. Protein: CASSLAPLTDTGELFF. The rearrangement links TRBV5-5 to TRBJ2-2; D is unclear. Trimming took off 0 bases at V and 3 bases at J, with 12 bases between the two ends. The CDR3 contains 16 residues. Germline lookup yields CDR1 SGHKS and CDR2 YYEKEE (reference sequence).

The J gene is TRBJ2-7, the V gene TRBV6-5, with D uncertain. Germline V gene sequence: CDR1 MNHEY, CDR2 SVGAGI. Trimming took 2 bases from V and 7 from J, leaving 12 bases between them. The CDR3 is 13 amino acids. This chain's CDR3 is CASSYEWAGEQYF. CDR3 DNA sequence: TGTGCCAGCAGTTACGAATGGGCCGGGGAGCAGTACTTC.

The rearrangement uses TRBV2 and TRBJ1-2; TRBD1 aligns across 8 bases. CDR3 size: 13 residues. Per germline, CDR1 SNHLY and CDR2 FYNNEI. The J segment lost 2 bases and the V segment lost 5 bases, leaving 1 base of the junction unmatched. CDR3 nucleotide sequence: TGTGCCAGCAGTTCAGGGGGCAACTATGGCTACACCTTC. Amino acid sequence: CASSSGGNYGYTF.

CDR3 bases: TGCGCCAGCAGCTCGGACGGGGTCTATAATTCACCCCTCCACTTT. Protein product: CASSSDGVYNSPLHF. The chain uses TRBV5-1 and TRBJ1-6, with D unclear. Trimming cost V 3 bases and J 3 bases, with 10 bases left between them. Germline CDR1 is SGHRS and CDR2 is YFSETQ. The CDR3 is made up of 15 amino acids.